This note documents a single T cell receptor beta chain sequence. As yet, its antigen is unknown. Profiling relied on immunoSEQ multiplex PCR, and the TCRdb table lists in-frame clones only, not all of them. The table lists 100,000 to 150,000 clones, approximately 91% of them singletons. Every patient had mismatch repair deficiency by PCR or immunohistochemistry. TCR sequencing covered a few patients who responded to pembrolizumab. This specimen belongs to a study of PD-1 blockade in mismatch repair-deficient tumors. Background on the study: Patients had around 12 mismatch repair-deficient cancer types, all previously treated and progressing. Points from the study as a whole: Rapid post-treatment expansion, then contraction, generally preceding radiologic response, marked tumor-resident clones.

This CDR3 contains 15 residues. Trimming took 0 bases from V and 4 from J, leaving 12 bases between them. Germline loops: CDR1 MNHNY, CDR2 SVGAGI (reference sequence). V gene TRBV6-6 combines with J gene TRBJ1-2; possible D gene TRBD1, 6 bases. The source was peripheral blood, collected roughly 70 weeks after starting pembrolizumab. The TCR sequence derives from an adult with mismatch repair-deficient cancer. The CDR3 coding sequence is TGTGCCAGCAGTTACTCCTACAGGGTTATCTATGGCTACACCTTC. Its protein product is CASSYSYRVIYGYTF.